This TCR beta chain was observed in a study of read filtering for tumor transcriptome and immune sequencing. Across the whole study: By R-ISS, stages I, II and III held 8, 16 and 7 patients. Study results and caveats: Around 84% of IR-seq clonotypes had one read, totaling around 4% of reads; RNA-seq: around 77% and 45%.

The germline V gene has CDR1 DFQATT and CDR2 SNEGSKA (reference sequence). CDR3 length: 14 residues. From roughly 400 ng of RNA, a library with molecular barcoded alpha/delta and beta/gamma adaptors was made. A single record per CDR3 protein comes from TCRdb applying MiXCR to the reads. The sample includes over 45,000 distinct CDR3 sequences, 15% to 20% of them seen just once. Concerning this clonotype: Its target is unknown. One end of the junction does not line up with germline, which may come from a read error.

The sequence was collected from a donor aged 40 or over with multiple myeloma. This chain connects TRBV20-1 to TRBJ2-4; D not certain. Sequencing was done on a sample of a population of CD138-negative cells sorted from bone marrow. CDR3 DNA sequence: TGCAGTGCCGCTGGTGGGGTAGCCAAAAACATTCAGTCCTTC. Amino acids: CSAAGGVAKNIQSF.